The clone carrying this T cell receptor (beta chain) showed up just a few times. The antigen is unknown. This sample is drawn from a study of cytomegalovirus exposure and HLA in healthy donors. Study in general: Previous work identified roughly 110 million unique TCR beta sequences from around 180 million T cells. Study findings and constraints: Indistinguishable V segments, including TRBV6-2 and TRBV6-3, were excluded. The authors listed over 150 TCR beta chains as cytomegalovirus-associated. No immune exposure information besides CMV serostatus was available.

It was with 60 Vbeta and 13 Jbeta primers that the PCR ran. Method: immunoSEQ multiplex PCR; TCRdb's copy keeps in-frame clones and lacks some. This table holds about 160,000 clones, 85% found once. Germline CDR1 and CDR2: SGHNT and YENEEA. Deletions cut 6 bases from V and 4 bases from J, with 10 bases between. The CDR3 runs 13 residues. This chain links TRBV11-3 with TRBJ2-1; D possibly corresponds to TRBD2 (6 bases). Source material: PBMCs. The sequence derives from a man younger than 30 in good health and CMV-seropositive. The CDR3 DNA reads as TGTGCCAGCAGTTCCGGGACTTACAATGAGCAGTTCTTC. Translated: CASSSGTYNEQFF.